Below, 8 T cell receptor beta chains from the same sample are listed, as sequenced in a study of blood T cell repertoires in COVID-19. The assay was immunoSEQ multiplex PCR, and TCRdb's table has in-frame clones only and misses some. Of approximately 300,000 clones listed, around 82% are singletons. The sample consisted of peripheral blood. Receptor source: a woman aged 50 to 60 with acute or convalescent COVID-19.

This sequence joins TRBV10-3 and TRBJ1-2, with 9 bases identical to TRBD1. With 7 bases clipped from V and 6 bases from J, the junction kept 6 bases outside the gene matches. The CDR3 has 13 amino acids. Germline loops: CDR1 ENHRY, CDR2 SYGVKD. The CDR3 region is CAITDRGSDGYTF. Here the CDR3 DNA reads TGTGCCATCACGGACAGGGGTTCGGATGGCTACACCTTC.

This chain uses TRBV5-5 with TRBJ2-5; 8 bases are a match to TRBD1. The J segment lost 5 bases and the V segment lost 0 bases, leaving 0 bases of the junction unmatched. Germline CDR1 is SGHKS and CDR2 is YYEKEE (reference sequence). The CDR3 spans 13 residues. For the CDR3, the DNA is TGTGCCAGCAGCTTGGGGACAGGGGAGACCCAGTACTTC. It yields the protein CASSLGTGETQYF.

This chain joins TRBV5-5 and TRBJ1-1; no reliable D call. The germline gives CDR1 SGHKS, CDR2 YYEKEE (reference sequence). The CDR3 has 13 residues. Trimming removed 2 bases at V and 3 bases at J, with 8 bases between. The CDR3 DNA follows: TGTGCCAGCAGCTTTACCCCGGACACTGAAGCTTTCTTT. This translates into CASSFTPDTEAFF.

This chain links TRBV3-1 (or the pseudogene TRBV3-2) with TRBJ2-5; TRBD2 might be the D (6 bases). Trimming took off 6 bases at V and 5 bases at J, with 19 bases between the two ends. Germline-derived CDR1 and CDR2 are LGHDT and YNNKEL (reference sequence). The CDR3 sequence is 15 residues long. CDR3 in amino acids: CASSRGSGRSETQYF. CDR3 coding DNA: TGTGCCAGCAGTCGGGGGTCCGGACGTAGCGAGACCCAGTACTTC.

This sequence joins TRBV7-2 and TRBJ1-5, with D maybe TRBD1 (6 bases). Germline V gives CDR1 SGHTA, CDR2 FQGNSA. V dropped 5 bases and J dropped 4 bases, with 12 bases sitting between them. This CDR3 spans 14 amino acids. The CDR3 sequence is CASSLTGLNQPQHF. CDR3 sequence (DNA): TGTGCCAGCAGCCTCACAGGGTTAAATCAGCCCCAGCATTTT. Variable domain in full (rest from reference TRBV7-2 and TRBJ1-5): GAGVSQSPSNKVTEKGKDVELRCDPISGHTALYWYRQSLGQGLEFLIYFQGNSAPDKSGLPSDRFSAERTGGSVSTLTIQRTQQEDSAVYLCASSLTGLNQPQHFGDGTRLSIL.

The chain is built from TRBV19 and TRBJ1-5, with D uncertain. Germline V gene lookup returns CDR1 LNHDA and CDR2 SQIVND (reference sequence). V lost 2 bases to trimming and J lost 5 bases, with 10 bases between them. The CDR3 runs 14 residues. The CDR3 DNA follows: TGTGCCAGTAGTATATCCCCGGGGTATCAGCCCCAGCATTTT. This translates into CASSISPGYQPQHF.

This clone appeared once. The CDR3 sequence: CASSQDRDSNQPQHF. The DNA of the CDR3 is TGCGCCAGCAGCCAAGATCGAGATAGCAATCAGCCCCAGCATTTT. The chain has TRBV4-1 and TRBJ1-5; no reliable D call. Germline lookup yields CDR1 MGHRA and CDR2 YSYEKL. Trimming stripped 0 bases from V and 0 bases from J, with 6 bases between. The CDR3 contains 15 residues.

The chain recombines TRBV7-2 with TRBJ1-5, with unresolved D. V lost 2 bases and J 3 bases, leaving 11 bases between the germline ends. Germline loops: CDR1 SGHTA, CDR2 FQGNSA. The CDR3 has 15 residues. The CDR3 region has the DNA TGTGCCAGCAGCTTATCCGACACTTCCAATCAGCCCCAGCATTTT. This codes for CASSLSDTSNQPQHF.